These 4 T cell receptor beta chains originate from one sample sequenced in a study of cytomegalovirus exposure and HLA in healthy donors. A multiplex PCR was run with 60 Vbeta primers and 13 Jbeta primers. Profiled with immunoSEQ multiplex PCR; TCRdb holds only in-frame clones, not every one. The table has some 140,000 clones, about 80% seen once. Material: PBMCs. The receptor set was obtained from a male donor in good health and CMV-seropositive.

The chain recombines TRBV5-1 with TRBJ2-5, with D perhaps TRBD1 (5 bases). CDR1 and CDR2 from the germline V gene are SGHRS and YFSETQ. The CDR3 contains 14 residues. V lost 2 bases to trimming and J lost 3 bases, with 11 bases between them. CDR3 amino acids: CASSFGRVEETQYF. CDR3 sequence (DNA): TGCGCCAGCAGCTTCGGCAGGGTAGAAGAGACCCAGTACTTC.

The CDR3 protein is CASSGHYEQYF. DNA for the CDR3: TGTGCCAGCAGTGGACATTACGAGCAGTACTTC. This rearrangement joins TRBV28 to TRBJ2-7, with D perhaps TRBD1 (5 bases). This CDR3 is 11 amino acids long. The germline V gene encodes CDR1 MDHEN and CDR2 SYDVKM. Trimming pared 5 bases from V and 4 bases from J, leaving 6 bases between.

The genes are TRBV9 and TRBJ2-5; D unclear. The V end lost 4 bases, the J end lost 4 bases, and 14 bases lay between the germline ends. Germline values: CDR1 SGDLS, CDR2 YYNGEE. The CDR3 runs to 14 residues. The CDR3 nucleotides read TGTGCCAGCAGCCCCCAGGCAGGCCCAGAGACCCAGTACTTC. It codes for CASSPQAGPETQYF.

The rearrangement uses TRBV6-5 and TRBJ2-1, with 7 nucleotides matching TRBD2. Germline-derived CDR1 and CDR2 are MNHEY and SVGAGI. Unmatched junction bases numbered 5, after V lost 7 bases and J lost 8 bases. This CDR3 is 12 amino acids long. CDR3 in DNA: TGTGCCAGCACCTATGGGGGGGATGAGCAGTTCTTC. Its protein product is CASTYGGDEQFF.